The clone carrying this T cell receptor beta chain has just a few counts. No antigen is known for it. This sample was taken from a study of CD8 T cells in ankylosing spondylitis. Findings and caveats of the study: Clones tied to disease were said to be significantly enriched in matched ankylosing spondylitis synovial fluid. Earlier literature documents some of the motif variants in reactive arthritis synovial fluid and blood. CD8+ cells made up the disease-linked clones, which were relatively rare in peripheral blood.

CDR3 size: 12 residues. Germline V gene sequence: CDR1 MDHEN, CDR2 SYDVKM. V dropped 5 bases and J dropped 4 bases, with 8 bases sitting between them. Quantitative 5'-RACE was performed with molecular barcodes, and it yielded the TCR beta libraries. TCRdb independently ran MiXCR on the 5' RACE reads; one entry per CDR3 protein. The sample includes 380,000 or so distinct CDR3 sequences, 20% of them seen just once. This TCR was sampled from a male donor with ankylosing spondylitis or in good health (not recorded which). Sequences were obtained from blood, either unsorted or a sorted T cell fraction (not recorded which). The V call is TRBV28, the J call TRBJ1-1; D is unresolved. CDR3 DNA sequence: TGTGCCAGCAGTGCAATGGGCACTGAAGCTTTCTTT. Its translation: CASSAMGTEAFF.